The clone carrying this T cell receptor (beta chain) was counted a few times. This sample was included in a study of cytomegalovirus exposure and HLA in healthy donors. Turning to the study itself: A subsequent analysis reported that the 120 validation repertoires were produced on the same platform that had also been used for the 666 first-cohort repertoires.

V trimming: 2 bases; J trimming: 8 bases; junction bases outside the gene matches: 6. The CDR3 loop spans 15 amino acids. The germline CDR1 and CDR2 sequences are SNHLY and FYNNEI. Measured with immunoSEQ multiplex PCR; TCRdb has only the in-frame clones, and not every one. The repertoire includes approximately 160,000 clones, roughly nine tenths of them detected once, and roughly 3% sits in the top ten. The genes are TRBV2 and TRBJ1-6; 7 bases fit TRBD1. This TCR derives from a young woman in good health and CMV-seropositive. Sample: PBMCs. The CDR3 loop is CASSERGRRDSPLHF. The DNA of the CDR3 is TGTGCCAGCAGTGAAAGGGGGCGGAGGGATTCACCCCTCCACTTT.